This T cell receptor beta chain appears in the sequencing data of a study of shared clonotypes between healthy human individuals. About the research overall: Each donor's CD8 memory used one plate, CD8 naive two, each CD4 subset three.

This clone was counted between two and nine times. The antigen remains undetermined. Whole-study findings and limits: Relative to memory subsets, naive subsets generally showed larger estimated richness. Shared clonotypes across all four donors exceeded non-shared ones in generation probability.

The material for each subset, its genomic DNA, was split evenly across several immunoSEQ plates. The repertoire was sequenced with immunoSEQ multiplex PCR; TCRdb's copy has only in-frame clones and lacks some. The table has about 2.3 million clones, less than 95% seen once; the top ten hold 0.3% to 0.4%. The CDR3 sequence is 12 residues long. Looked up from germline, CDR1 is SGDLS and CDR2 is YYNGEE. V lost 3 bases and J lost 7, with 10 bases in between. The TCR was taken from a man aged 18 to 29 in good health. Some clones in this sample may be carry-over from other donors' samples. The rearrangement links TRBV9 to TRBJ1-1; D is ambiguous. The specimen was naive CD4+ T cells from PBMCs. As for subset: CD45RA+ positively selected. CDR3 coding DNA: TGTGCCAGCAGCGCGAGCCAGAGTGAAGCTTTCTTT. Translated: CASSASQSEAFF.